This T cell receptor beta chain comes out of a study of T cell responses to AZD1222 COVID-19 vaccine. Across the study: Doses given second, at about 4 or about 12 weeks, were pooled.

Trimming took off 0 bases at V and 1 base at J, with 18 bases between the two ends. This CDR3 has 18 amino acids. Germline CDR1 is LGHDT and CDR2 is YNNKEL (reference sequence). Study observations and caveats: Spike was spanned by vaccine-associated CD4 TCRs, which were dominant at 160-218 and 743-854. Spike-specific TCR breadth and depth went up after people got two AZD1222 doses.

Measured with immunoSEQ multiplex PCR; TCRdb has only the in-frame clones, and not every one. Of about 170,000 clones listed, about nine tenths were seen once; the top ten hold 1.5% to 2%. Regarding this clone: No antigen is known for it.

The source is an adult in good health. The rearrangement joins TRBV3-1 (or the pseudogene TRBV3-2) to TRBJ2-5; D is unclear. The sequencing used peripheral blood, collected on day 0 of AZD1222 vaccination. The CDR3 DNA reads TGTGCCAGCAGCCAAGACCGGCCTTCGCGGCTGATCCAAGAGACCCAGTACTTC. Residues: CASSQDRPSRLIQETQYF.